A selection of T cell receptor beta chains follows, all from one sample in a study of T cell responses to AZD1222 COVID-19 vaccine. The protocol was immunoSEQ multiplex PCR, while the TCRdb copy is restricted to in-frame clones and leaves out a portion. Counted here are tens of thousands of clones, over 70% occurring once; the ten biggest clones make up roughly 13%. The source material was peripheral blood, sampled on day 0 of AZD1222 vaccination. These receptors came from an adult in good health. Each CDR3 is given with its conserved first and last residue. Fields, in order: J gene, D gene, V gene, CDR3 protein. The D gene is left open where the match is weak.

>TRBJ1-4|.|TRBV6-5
CASSYGRPTEKLFF
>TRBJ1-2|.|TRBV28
CASTRSGGYGYTF
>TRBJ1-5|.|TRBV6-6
CASSYSEGYSNQPQHF
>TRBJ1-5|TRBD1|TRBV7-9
CASSPGQGPSLDPQHF
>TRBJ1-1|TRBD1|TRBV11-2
CASSSTTGNTEAFF
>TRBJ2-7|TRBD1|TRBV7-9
CASSLATGLDFKQYF
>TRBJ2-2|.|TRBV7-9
CASSLGLSLNTGELFF
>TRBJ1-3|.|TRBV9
CASSPTPQETIYF
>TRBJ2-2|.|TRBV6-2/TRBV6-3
CASSYSKRVTGELFF
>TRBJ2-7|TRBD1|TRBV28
CASVPQGQGPYEQYF
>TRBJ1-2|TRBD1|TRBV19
CAGLDREGGYTF
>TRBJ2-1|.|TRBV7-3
CASNGGVDDEQFF
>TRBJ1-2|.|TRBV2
CASSGLGSNYGYTF
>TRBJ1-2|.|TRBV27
CASSFNRLDYGYTF
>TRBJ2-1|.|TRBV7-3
CASSLGAHFNEQFF
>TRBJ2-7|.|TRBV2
CASRETVAYEQYF
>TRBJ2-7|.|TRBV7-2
CASSLWGGASYEQYF
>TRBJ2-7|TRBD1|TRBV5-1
CASSLAGGQGVFEQYF
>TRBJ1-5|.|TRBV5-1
CASSLEGSSNQPQHF
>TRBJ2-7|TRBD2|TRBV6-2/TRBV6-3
CASSYSIQKSGGFEQYF
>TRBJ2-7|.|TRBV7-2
CASSNSGDWGEQYF
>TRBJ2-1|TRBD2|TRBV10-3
CATTTSDNEQFF
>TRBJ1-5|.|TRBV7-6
CASSLAAGFNQPQHF
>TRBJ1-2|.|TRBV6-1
CASSEGPNYGYTF
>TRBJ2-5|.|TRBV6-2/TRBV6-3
CASSYGPPPVETQYF
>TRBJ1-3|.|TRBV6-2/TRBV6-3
CASSHPSGTYSGNTIYF
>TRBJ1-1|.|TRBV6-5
CATTYSGDIYTEAFF
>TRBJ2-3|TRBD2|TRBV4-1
CASSQPTSGGSDTQYF
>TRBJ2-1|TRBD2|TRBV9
CASSAAGAGGENEQFF
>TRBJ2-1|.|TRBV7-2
CASRAKGITYNEQFF
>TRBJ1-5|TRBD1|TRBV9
CASSLRQGAGQPQHF
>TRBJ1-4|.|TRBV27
CASSASGTSGGEKLFF
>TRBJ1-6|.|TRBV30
CAWSSGLGSPLHF
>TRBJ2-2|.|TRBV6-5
CASVPGFNTGELFF
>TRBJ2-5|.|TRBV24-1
CATSDFSGGEETQYF
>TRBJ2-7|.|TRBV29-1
CSVGEGATGEQYF
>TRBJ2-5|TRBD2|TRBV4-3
CASSQGREGQTQYF
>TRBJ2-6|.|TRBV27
CASSLAGANVLTF
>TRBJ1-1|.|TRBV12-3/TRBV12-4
CASSLPPGPEAFF
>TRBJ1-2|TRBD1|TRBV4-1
CASSYTGTGYGYTF
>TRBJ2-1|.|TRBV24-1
CATSDRGVYNEQFF
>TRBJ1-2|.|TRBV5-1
CASSEDTYGYTF
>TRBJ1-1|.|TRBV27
CASSLSSGIGNTEAFF
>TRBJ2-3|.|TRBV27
CASSLSTGDTQYF
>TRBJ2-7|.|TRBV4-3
CASSQEVGYEQYF
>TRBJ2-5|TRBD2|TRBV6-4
CASSTPRLAGPEETQYF
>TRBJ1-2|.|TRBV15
CATSSPPGGIYGYTF
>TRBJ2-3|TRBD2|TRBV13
CASSVTSGLTDTQYF
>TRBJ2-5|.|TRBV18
CASSSRDRGETQYF
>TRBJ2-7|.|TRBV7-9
CASSSGLSGEQYF
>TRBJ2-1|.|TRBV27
CASRRGNEQFF